The entry below gives a single T cell receptor beta chain sequence along with its context. Its antigen remains unknown. There were only Caucasian adults among the donors, and all lived in Nashville, Tennessee. The sample is drawn from a study of shared clonotypes between healthy human individuals. Whole-study context: Donors consisted of two women and a few men between 18 and 49. Regarding the study as a whole: Since donors were few, the genetic and exposure-history diversity represented was limited. At large depth, rarefaction still showed sorted-subset sequencing to be incomplete.

CDR1 and CDR2 (germline): KGHSH, LQKENI. Trimming shortened V by 4 bases and J by 2 bases, and 3 bases separated the two germline ends. This CDR3 comprises 13 residues. The assay was immunoSEQ multiplex PCR, and TCRdb's table has in-frame clones only and misses some. The sample lists about 1.5 million clones, over 95% occurring once. The material sequenced was naive CD4+ T cells sorted from blood. Subset in this sample: CD45RA+ positively selected. The sequence derives from a man aged 25 to 45 in good health. The genes are TRBV18 and TRBJ2-6; D is undetermined. As DNA, the CDR3 is TGTGCCAGCTCACATCCTGGGGCCAACGTCCTGACTTTC. Translation gives CASSHPGANVLTF.